Listed below are T cell receptor beta chains from one sample, sequenced in a study of cytomegalovirus exposure and HLA in healthy donors. This table comes from immunoSEQ multiplex PCR, and its TCRdb copy is limited to in-frame clones, with some not included. The data contain 150,000 to 200,000 clones, 84% of them singletons. The specimen sequenced was PBMCs. The receptors come from a girl aged 10 to 17 in good health and CMV-seropositive. Each CDR3 is given with its conserved first and last residue. The order of the fields is clone size, V gene, J gene, CDR3 length, D gene, CDR3 protein, CDR3 DNA. The D gene is left open where the match is weak. Clone size is given for some rows only: seen once, a few or many times, or a class if the clone is expanded.

-	TRBV4-1	TRBJ1-1	13	-	CASSPGKGTEAFF	TGCGCCAGCAGCCCGGGAAAGGGCACTGAAGCTTTCTTT
-	TRBV5-6	TRBJ2-5	14	TRBD1	CASSPDRLKETQYF	TGTGCCAGCAGCCCGGACAGGCTGAAAGAGACCCAGTACTTC
-	TRBV4-1	TRBJ1-2	17	-	CASSQDQRPGWDYGYTF	TGCGCCAGCAGCCAAGATCAAAGACCCGGGTGGGACTATGGCTACACCTTC
-	TRBV5-8	TRBJ2-6	20	TRBD1	CASSSIVRQGAPSGANVLTF	TGTGCCAGCAGCTCAATCGTGCGACAGGGGGCGCCCTCTGGGGCCAACGTCCTGACTTTC
-	TRBV6-4	TRBJ2-1	15	TRBD1	CASSDRDRGDNEQFF	TGTGCCAGCAGTGACCGGGACAGGGGGGACAATGAGCAGTTCTTC
few	TRBV6-5	TRBJ1-2	13	-	CASTLTTGGGYTF	TGTGCCAGCACCTTAACGACAGGCGGGGGCTACACCTTC
few	TRBV4-2	TRBJ2-7	15	TRBD2	CASSSGLAGYYEQYF	TGTGCCAGCAGCTCCGGACTAGCGGGGTACTACGAGCAGTACTTC
-	TRBV9	TRBJ1-1	14	TRBD1	CASSHGQGAAEAFF	TGTGCCAGCAGCCATGGACAGGGGGCGGCTGAAGCTTTCTTT
-	TRBV10-3	TRBJ1-2	13	-	CAISDGKAYGYTF	TGTGCCATCAGTGACGGGAAAGCCTATGGCTACACCTTC
-	TRBV5-1	TRBJ1-1	13	-	CASSLVVDTEAFF	TGCGCCAGCAGCTTGGTAGTCGATACTGAAGCTTTCTTT
once	TRBV14	TRBJ2-3	16	-	CASSQGSSPSTDTQYF	TGTGCCAGCAGCCAAGGGAGCTCCCCTAGCACAGATACGCAGTATTTT
-	TRBV27	TRBJ2-7	18	TRBD1	CASSSYSTRGQGAYEQYF	TGTGCCAGCAGTTCGTACTCGACGCGGGGACAGGGGGCCTACGAGCAGTACTTC
-	TRBV30	TRBJ1-4	14	-	CAWSVPPTNEKLFF	TGTGCCTGGAGTGTCCCTCCAACTAATGAAAAACTGTTTTTT
once	TRBV6-1	TRBJ1-1	13	-	CASTLGVGTEAFF	TGTGCCAGCACTCTCGGGGTGGGGACTGAAGCTTTCTTT
-	TRBV9	TRBJ1-2	13	-	CASSVAGESGYTF	TGTGCCAGCAGCGTAGCGGGAGAGTCTGGCTACACCTTC
-	TRBV7-9	TRBJ1-4	18	TRBD1	CASSPSPGQGPTNEKLFF	TGTGCCAGCAGCCCTAGCCCTGGACAGGGACCCACTAATGAAAAACTGTTTTTT
once	TRBV30	TRBJ1-5	15	-	CAWGRGRPPNQLQHF	TGTGCCTGGGGGAGGGGACGGCCACCCAATCAGCTCCAGCATTTT
-	TRBV19	TRBJ1-1	13	TRBD1	CASSMGQEIEAFF	TGTGCCAGTAGTATGGGACAGGAGATTGAAGCTTTCTTT
-	TRBV5-4	TRBJ2-1	14	TRBD2	CASSYGLASNEQFF	TGTGCCAGCAGTTACGGACTAGCCTCCAATGAGCAGTTCTTC
-	TRBV7-9	TRBJ1-1	12	-	CASSYSNTEAFF	TGTGCCAGCAGCTATAGTAACACTGAAGCTTTCTTT
-	TRBV30	TRBJ1-2	13	-	CAWSLTGSYGYTF	TGTGCCTGGAGTCTAACAGGGTCGTATGGCTACACCTTC
-	TRBV7-9	TRBJ2-3	16	TRBD2	CASSRPGGSEGDTQYF	TGTGCCAGCAGCCGCCCGGGGGGTAGCGAAGGCGATACGCAGTATTTT
-	TRBV2	TRBJ2-7	16	-	CASSDITWGGAYEQYF	TGTGCCAGCAGTGACATTACCTGGGGGGGCGCCTACGAGCAGTACTTC
once	TRBV6-6	TRBJ1-6	16	-	CASSYYASGIDSPLHF	TGTGCCAGCAGTTACTATGCGTCGGGGATCGATTCACCCCTCCACTTT
once	TRBV14	TRBJ1-2	15	-	CASSLTLGGRNGYTF	TGTGCCAGCAGCCTTACCCTCGGGGGGCGGAATGGCTACACCTTC
-	TRBV15	TRBJ2-1	15	TRBD2	CATSLQRGKNNEQFF	TGTGCCACCAGTCTGCAGCGGGGGAAGAACAATGAGCAGTTCTTC
-	TRBV27	TRBJ1-5	15	-	CASSLGSNSNQPQHF	TGTGCCAGCAGTTTAGGCAGTAATAGCAATCAGCCCCAGCATTTT
-	TRBV11-1	TRBJ1-4	14	-	CASSSTGTNEKLFF	TGTGCCAGCAGCTCAACAGGAACTAATGAAAAACTGTTTTTT
-	TRBV30	TRBJ1-6	13	TRBD1	CAVTGTGNSPLHF	TGTGCCGTAACCGGGACAGGGAATTCACCCCTCCACTTT
-	TRBV2	TRBJ1-2	12	-	CATTPDNYGYTF	TGTGCCACCACACCTGATAACTATGGCTACACCTTC
-	TRBV7-9	TRBJ2-2	12	-	CASRQGTGELFF	TGTGCCAGCAGGCAGGGCACCGGGGAGCTGTTTTTT
once	TRBV27	TRBJ1-5	14	-	CASSFVRSNQPQHF	TGTGCCAGCAGTTTCGTCAGGAGCAATCAGCCCCAGCATTTT
-	TRBV9	TRBJ2-3	14	TRBD1	CASSPGGSTDTQYF	TGTGCCAGCAGCCCAGGGGGTAGCACAGATACGCAGTATTTT
-	TRBV4-2	TRBJ1-4	12	-	CASSQDREKLFF	TGTGCCAGCAGCCAAGATAGAGAAAAACTGTTTTTT
-	TRBV11-3	TRBJ2-5	17	-	CASSSSPGIARAGTQYF	TGTGCCAGCAGCTCCTCCCCCGGGATCGCACGCGCCGGGACCCAGTACTTC
-	TRBV6-5	TRBJ2-7	15	TRBD1	CASSTRQGGTYEQYF	TGTGCCAGCAGCACCAGACAGGGTGGGACCTACGAGCAGTACTTC
-	TRBV4-1	TRBJ2-5	15	TRBD1	CASSQVRDSQETQYF	TGCGCCAGCAGCCAAGTTAGGGACAGCCAAGAGACCCAGTACTTC
once	TRBV4-1	TRBJ1-2	14	-	CASSQRQVDYGYTF	TGTGCCAGCAGCCAAAGACAGGTAGACTATGGCTACACCTTC
-	TRBV7-9	TRBJ2-7	14	-	CASSSLSRNYEQYF	TGTGCCAGCAGCTCTCTATCGCGGAACTACGAGCAGTACTTC
-	TRBV30	TRBJ1-1	12	-	CAWIRGNTEAFF	TGTGCCTGGATTCGCGGGAACACTGAAGCTTTCTTT
-	TRBV30	TRBJ2-5	11	-	CAWGREETQYF	TGTGCCTGGGGTCGGGAAGAGACCCAGTACTTC
-	TRBV5-1	TRBJ2-5	14	-	CASSEGTFQETQYF	TGCGCCAGCAGCGAGGGGACTTTCCAAGAGACCCAGTACTTC
-	TRBV7-2	TRBJ2-2	15	TRBD1	CASSLSGQGPGELFF	TGTGCCAGCAGCTTATCGGGACAGGGACCCGGGGAGCTGTTTTTT
-	TRBV5-6	TRBJ1-6	17	-	CASSLNEYSSYNSPLHF	TGTGCCAGCAGCTTGAACGAATATAGCTCCTATAATTCACCCCTCCACTTT
-	TRBV2	TRBJ2-5	13	TRBD2	CASPGGKQETQYF	TGTGCCAGCCCGGGGGGGAAGCAAGAGACCCAGTACTTC
once	TRBV4-2	TRBJ2-5	18	TRBD2	CASSQDLKLAGGKETQYF	TGTGCCAGCAGCCAAGATCTTAAGCTAGCGGGGGGCAAAGAGACCCAGTACTTC
once	TRBV7-9	TRBJ2-7	15	TRBD1	CASSTTGTGTYEQYF	TGTGCCAGCAGCACCACCGGGACAGGGACCTACGAGCAGTACTTC
-	TRBV6-5	TRBJ2-5	13	-	CASSRTVQETQYF	TGTGCCAGCAGTCGGACAGTCCAAGAGACCCAGTACTTC
-	TRBV2	TRBJ1-2	13	-	CASRAFPGYGYTF	TGTGCCAGCAGAGCTTTTCCGGGGTATGGCTACACCTTC
-	TRBV5-1	TRBJ1-4	14	-	CASSFGTGREKLFF	TGCGCCAGCAGCTTCGGGACGGGGAGGGAAAAACTGTTTTTT